Below are 11 T cell receptor beta chains sequenced from a single sample in a study of T cells after yellow fever vaccination. TCRdb re-analysed the 5' RACE reads in MiXCR, keeping a single row per CDR3 protein. Here the sample spans 110,000 to 150,000 distinct CDR3 sequences, about 6.9% being singletons. Sample: CD4+ T cells sorted from PBMCs, taken 10 days after the yellow fever booster vaccination. Source of these receptors: a man aged 25-45 years who received the YFV17D yellow fever vaccine.

The rearrangement uses TRBV29-1 and TRBJ2-7; 11 nucleotides align to TRBD2. CDR1 is SQVTM and CDR2 is ANQGSEA in the germline V gene. J lost 2 bases, V lost 6 bases, and 9 bases had no gene match. There are 15 residues in the CDR3. CDR3 region: CSVAAGTSGPYEQYF. The CDR3 DNA follows: TGCAGCGTGGCTGCCGGGACTAGCGGTCCCTACGAGCAGTACTTC.

Ten or more counts support this clonotype. This rearrangement joins TRBV5-1 to TRBJ1-1; D not certain. Trimming shortened V by 6 bases and J by 1 base, and 13 bases separated the two germline ends. The V gene's germline CDR1 is SGHRS and CDR2 YFSETQ. This CDR3 region has 14 residues. The CDR3 DNA reads TGCGCCAGCAACTCGGTGACATCGAACACTGAAGCTTTCTTT. As protein: CASNSVTSNTEAFF. The whole variable domain, remainder taken from reference TRBV5-1 and TRBJ1-1, is KAGVTQTPRYLIKTRGQQVTLSCSPISGHRSVSWYQQTPGQGLQFLFEYFSETQRNKGNFPGRFSGRQFSNSRSEMNVSTLELGDSALYLCASNSVTSNTEAFFGQGTRLTVV.

Many counts were recorded for this clonotype. The J gene is TRBJ2-5, the V gene TRBV6-5; D gene uncertain. CDR1 and CDR2 (germline): MNHEY, SVGAGI. This CDR3 spans 15 amino acids. Deletions cut 7 bases from V and 4 bases from J, with 19 bases between. DNA for the CDR3: TGTGCCAGCAAGGGTCAAACCTTCTTGAGAGAGACCCAGTACTTC. Its translation is CASKGQTFLRETQYF.

Notes on this clonotype: Just one base apart from a much larger clone, this may be a read error. The J gene is TRBJ1-5, the V gene TRBV7-2, with unresolved D. This CDR3 has 15 amino acids. Germline V gene sequence: CDR1 SGHTA, CDR2 FQGNSA. V gave up 2 bases and J gave up 4 bases, with 12 bases separating them. CDR3 protein: CASSLQARGNQPQHF. CDR3 coding DNA: TGTGCCAGCAGCTTACAGGCACGAGGAAATCAGCCCCAGCATTTT.

This clonotype was counted at least ten times. V gene TRBV20-1 combines with J gene TRBJ2-5; 9 positions match TRBD2. This CDR3 contains 16 residues. The V gene end was trimmed by 4 bases and the J gene end by 5 bases; junction bases not matched to a gene: 14. Germline V gene data show CDR1 as DFQATT and CDR2 as SNEGSKA (reference sequence). The CDR3 region is CSATTFGGRAGETQYF. The CDR3 nucleotides read TGCAGTGCTACAACGTTCGGCGGGAGGGCCGGGGAGACCCAGTACTTC.

At least ten counts were recorded for this clonotype. The chain has TRBV14 and TRBJ2-1; possible D gene TRBD2, 6 bases. V lost 1 base to trimming and J lost 10 bases, with 11 bases between them. Germline V gene lookup returns CDR1 SGHDN and CDR2 FVKESK. There are 13 residues in the CDR3. The CDR3 here is CASSQGLVGEQFF. As DNA, the CDR3 is TGTGCCAGCAGCCAAGGACTAGTGGGGGAGCAGTTCTTC.

This chain links TRBV5-1 with TRBJ2-2; D unclear. The germline gives CDR1 SGHRS, CDR2 YFSETQ. The CDR3 runs to 13 residues. Trimming cost V 1 base and J 6 bases, with 7 bases left between them. The CDR3: CASSLKSSGELFF. The CDR3, as DNA: TGCGCCAGCAGCTTGAAGTCTTCCGGGGAGCTGTTTTTT. Combining the CDR3 with reference TRBV5-1 and TRBJ2-2 gives the whole variable domain KAGVTQTPRYLIKTRGQQVTLSCSPISGHRSVSWYQQTPGQGLQFLFEYFSETQRNKGNFPGRFSGRQFSNSRSEMNVSTLELGDSALYLCASSLKSSGELFFGEGSRLTVL.

This clonotype appeared many times. This rearrangement joins TRBV7-9 to TRBJ2-3, with D possibly being TRBD2 (6 bases). Germline CDR1 is SEHNR and CDR2 is FQNEAQ (reference sequence). This CDR3 is 15 amino acids long. V lost 1 base, J lost 3 bases, and 11 bases lay in between. CDR3 sequence reads: CASSLGAGLTDTQYF. CDR3 nucleotide sequence: TGTGCCAGCAGCTTAGGGGCGGGACTTACAGATACGCAGTATTTT.

This clonotype has at least ten counts. The chain uses TRBV20-1 and TRBJ2-5, with 9 bases aligning to TRBD1. The V and J ends lost 2 bases and 5 bases, in that order; junction bases with no gene match: 18. Germline CDR1 and CDR2: DFQATT and SNEGSKA (reference sequence). The CDR3 covers 18 residues. The CDR3 is CSARSDFRDRALEETQYF. DNA for the CDR3: TGCAGTGCTAGATCAGACTTCCGGGACAGGGCCCTCGAGGAGACCCAGTACTTC.

At least ten counts were recorded for this clonotype. This chain uses TRBV9 with TRBJ2-1; D gene ambiguous. CDR3 length: 14 residues. Between the trimmed V and J ends, which lost 9 bases and 3 bases, there was a span of 16 bases. Germline loops: CDR1 SGDLS, CDR2 YYNGEE. CDR3: CATTPAPVYNEQFF. CDR3 bases: TGTGCCACCACTCCAGCGCCGGTCTACAATGAGCAGTTCTTC.

The J gene is TRBJ1-5, the V gene TRBV19; D perhaps matches TRBD1 (5 bases). This CDR3 has 16 residues. Germline lookup yields CDR1 LNHDA and CDR2 SQIVND (reference sequence). Trimming shortened V by 3 bases and J by 0 bases, and 12 bases separated the two germline ends. The CDR3 DNA follows: TGTGCCAGTAGTATTCGATCAGGGAATAGCAATCAGCCCCAGCATTTT. Protein sequence: CASSIRSGNSNQPQHF. The variable domain in full, completed from reference TRBV19 and TRBJ1-5, reads DGGITQSPKYLFRKEGQNVTLSCEQNLNHDAMYWYRQDPGQGLRLIYYSQIVNDFQKGDIAEGYSVSREKKESFPLTVTSAQKNPTAFYLCASSIRSGNSNQPQHFGDGTRLSIL.